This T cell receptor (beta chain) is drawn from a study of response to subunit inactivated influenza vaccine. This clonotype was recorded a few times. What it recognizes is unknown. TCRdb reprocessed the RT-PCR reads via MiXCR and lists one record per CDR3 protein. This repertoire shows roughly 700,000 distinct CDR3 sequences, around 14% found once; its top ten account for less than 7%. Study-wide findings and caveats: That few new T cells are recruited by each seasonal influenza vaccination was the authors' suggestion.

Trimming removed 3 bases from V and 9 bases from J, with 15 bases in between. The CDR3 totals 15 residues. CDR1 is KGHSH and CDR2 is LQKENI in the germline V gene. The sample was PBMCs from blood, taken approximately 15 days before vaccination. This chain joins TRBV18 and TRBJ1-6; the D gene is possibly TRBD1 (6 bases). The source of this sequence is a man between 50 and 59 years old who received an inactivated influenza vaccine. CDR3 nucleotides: TGTGCCAGCTCACCCCGACAGGAGGCGGGTTCACCCCTCCACTTT. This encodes CASSPRQEAGSPLHF.